This T cell receptor beta chain was identified during a study of memory CD4+ T cells and cytomegalovirus serostatus. Single viable CD3+CD4+CD8-CD45RO+ cells were sorted as the memory CD4+ T cells. A word on this clone: What it binds is not known.

Findings and caveats of the study: Of 150 to 200 reported CMV TCRbeta sequences, under 80 were found in memory CD4+ repertoires. Suggested: most of the CMV-linked TCR signature lies in CD4+ memory cells. Median bootstrapped AUC for CMV status was just under 0.97 originally, about 0.9 US-trained.

Libraries were prepared by immunoSEQ multiplex PCR; TCRdb keeps only in-frame clonotypes and omits some of them. Here the sample spans 85,000 to 100,000 clones, roughly 80% being singletons. The specimen sequenced was memory CD4+ T cells from blood. This TCR was recovered from an adult in good health and CMV-seropositive.

The CDR3 protein is CSVVPAGTYEQYF. The CDR3 DNA reads as TGCAGCGTTGTACCGGCAGGGACATACGAGCAGTACTTC. The genes are TRBV29-1 and TRBJ2-7, with D perhaps TRBD1 (6 bases). CDR1 and CDR2 (germline): SQVTM, ANQGSEA. The CDR3 covers 13 residues. V lost 4 bases, J lost 4 bases, and 14 bases lay in between.